These 14 T cell receptor beta chains were all obtained from the same sample, sequenced in a study of long-term antiretroviral therapy in people with HIV. Sequencing used immunoSEQ v3.0 at survey level. The data were produced by immunoSEQ multiplex PCR, yet TCRdb's version contains in-frame clones alone and is incomplete. The data show 24,000 or so clones, approximately 90% seen once. The starting material was unsorted PBMCs, obtained 1.9 years after starting antiretroviral therapy. Receptors were obtained from a woman aged 30 to 39 with HIV.

The CDR3, as DNA: TGTGCCAGCAGCTTAGCTAAAGGTGATGAGCAGTTCTTC. Protein sequence: CASSLAKGDEQFF. The V gene is TRBV7-6, the J gene TRBJ2-1; D unclear. The CDR3 runs to 13 residues. V lost 0 bases and J lost 8, with 8 bases in between. Germline assignment: CDR1 SGHVS and CDR2 FNYEAQ.

The chain carries TRBV29-1 and TRBJ1-1; D might be TRBD1 (5 bases). The germline CDR1 and CDR2 sequences are SQVTM and ANQGSEA. The ends were cut back, 4 bases at V and 4 bases at J, with 16 bases in the middle. The CDR3 totals 14 residues. The CDR3 sequence is CSVVFGQAFTEAFF. The CDR3 coding sequence is TGCAGCGTTGTGTTCGGACAAGCATTCACTGAAGCTTTCTTT.

The DNA for the CDR3 is TGTGCCTGGAGGCCGGGGGCACCGACGAGAAACACTGAAGCTTTCTTT. Its protein is CAWRPGAPTRNTEAFF. J is TRBJ1-1 and V is TRBV30; tentative D call: TRBD1 (6 bases). CDR1 is GTSNPN and CDR2 is SVGIG in the germline V gene (reference sequence). V lost 3 bases and J lost 2, with 19 bases in between. This CDR3 region has 16 residues.

The V gene is TRBV4-2, the J gene TRBJ2-5, with D perhaps matching TRBD2 (6 bases). Germline CDR1 reads LGHNA; CDR2 reads YNFKEQ. The V gene lost 1 base and the J gene lost 1 base, with 13 bases spanning the gap. The CDR3 sequence is 16 residues long. CDR3 nucleotide sequence: TGTGCCAGCAGCCAAGTAGGAGGGGTGCTCCAAGAGACCCAGTACTTC. This encodes CASSQVGGVLQETQYF.

The V call is TRBV11-2, the J call TRBJ1-1, with D uncertain. This CDR3 is 12 amino acids long. Trimming removed 5 bases at V and 11 bases at J, with 15 bases between. Germline CDR1 is SGHAT and CDR2 is FQNNGV. The CDR3 coding sequence is TGTGCCAGCAGCCCCCATGGAGCTACGGCTTTCTTT. Its protein product is CASSPHGATAFF.

This sequence joins TRBV29-1 and TRBJ1-1, with D unclear. This CDR3 is built from 15 residues. Germline CDR1 and CDR2: SQVTM and ANQGSEA. The germline V and J ends were trimmed by 0 bases and 1 base, with 12 bases remaining between them. The CDR3 sequence is CSVEDVGGQNTEAFF. For the CDR3, the DNA is TGCAGCGTTGAAGATGTGGGAGGCCAGAACACTGAAGCTTTCTTT.

The CDR3 nucleotides are TGTGCCAGCAGTGAATACAAGGGGGTCTCCTACGAGCAGTACTTC. Protein: CASSEYKGVSYEQYF. The genes are TRBV6-1 and TRBJ2-7, with D tentatively TRBD1 (6 bases). Germline values: CDR1 MNHNS, CDR2 SASEGT. V was cut by 2 bases and J by 0 bases, with 11 bases left in between. CDR3 size: 15 residues.

This chain links TRBV19 with TRBJ1-3; D uncertain. The CDR3 covers 14 residues. Between the trimmed V and J ends, which lost 3 bases and 0 bases, there was a span of 6 bases. Germline V lookup: CDR1 LNHDA, CDR2 SQIVND (reference sequence). The CDR3 region has the DNA TGTGCCAGTAGTATTCGCAGCTCTGGAAACACCATATATTTT. Encoded protein: CASSIRSSGNTIYF.

The gene calls are TRBV19 and TRBJ1-3; maybe TRBD1 (6 bases). Trimming removed 5 bases from V and 0 bases from J, with 14 bases in between. CDR1 and CDR2 (germline): LNHDA, SQIVND (reference sequence). There are 16 residues in the CDR3. CDR3 loop: CASSLPVGASGNTIYF. CDR3 in DNA: TGTGCCAGTAGTTTACCGGTGGGGGCCTCTGGAAACACCATATATTTT.

This chain joins TRBV9 and TRBJ1-1; possible D gene TRBD1, 5 bases. V shed 0 bases and J shed 6 bases, with 9 bases lying between them. The CDR3 consists of 13 residues. CDR1 and CDR2 (germline): SGDLS, YYNGEE. For the CDR3, the DNA is TGTGCCAGCAGCGTAGAACGAGGGGCTGAAGCTTTCTTT. This codes for CASSVERGAEAFF. Based on the CDR3 plus reference TRBV9 and TRBJ1-1, the full variable domain is DSGVTQTPKHLITATGQRVTLRCSPRSGDLSVYWYQQSLDQGLQFLIQYYNGEERAKGNILERFSAQQFPDLHSELNLSSLELGDSALYFCASSVERGAEAFFGQGTRLTVV.

The chain combines TRBV5-1 with TRBJ1-2; 10 bases line up with TRBD1. CDR1 SGHRS and CDR2 YFSETQ come from the germline V gene. The CDR3 runs to 15 residues. The V segment lost 4 bases and the J segment 4 bases; nucleotides outside the gene matches: 7. The CDR3 DNA sequence: TGCGCCAGCAGCCAAGGACAGGGGGATTTCTATGGCTACACCTTC. Translated: CASSQGQGDFYGYTF.

This clone was counted a few times. The CDR3 coding sequence is TGTGCCAGTAGTATAGCAGCGAACACTGAAGCTTTCTTT. Protein product: CASSIAANTEAFF. V usage is TRBV19 and J usage is TRBJ1-1, with unresolved D. V dropped 1 base and J dropped 1 base, with 4 bases sitting between them. CDR3 length: 13 residues. Germline CDR1 LNHDA, CDR2 SQIVND (reference sequence).

The chain combines TRBV19 with TRBJ2-2, with 7 bases that match TRBD2. With V trimmed by 5 bases and J by 6 bases, 0 bases remained unmatched. The germline CDR1 and CDR2 sequences are LNHDA and SQIVND (reference sequence). The CDR3 length is 12 residues. In DNA form, the CDR3 reads TGTGCCAGTAGTGGGGGGGCCGGGGAGCTGTTTTTT. As protein: CASSGGAGELFF.

The chain carries TRBV7-2 and TRBJ2-1; D ambiguous. V was pared by 1 base and J by 9 bases, with 16 bases between. The CDR3 loop spans 15 amino acids. CDR1 is SGHTA, CDR2 FQGNSA, per germline. This CDR3 is CASSLVVDFQSEQFF. The CDR3, as DNA: TGTGCCAGCAGCTTAGTGGTTGACTTTCAGAGTGAGCAGTTCTTC.